Below, 2 T cell receptor beta chains from the same sample are listed, as sequenced in a study of response to subunit inactivated influenza vaccine. TCRdb reprocessed the RT-PCR reads via MiXCR and lists one record per CDR3 protein. The data hold about 240,000 distinct CDR3 sequences, with 12% observed a single time. The specimen was non-naive T cells sorted from PBMCs, collected 14 to 15 days before vaccination. The receptors originated from a man between 50 and 59 years old who received an inactivated influenza vaccine.

Of note for this clonotype: The junction and the germline gene differ at one end; a read error may be behind it. This sequence joins TRBV9 and TRBJ1-4; D remains ambiguous. The CDR3 loop spans 18 amino acids. From germline, CDR1 is SGDLS and CDR2 YYNGEE. The CDR3 is CASRLFCRLVATNEKLFF. In DNA form, the CDR3 reads TGTGCCAGCAGGTTGTTTTGCAGGCTTGTTGCAACTAATGAGAAACTGTTTTTT.

This clonotype was detected many times. This chain joins TRBV5-1 and TRBJ2-3; possible D gene TRBD1, 6 bases. The germline V and J ends were trimmed by 2 bases and 0 bases, with 7 bases remaining between them. Germline V lookup: CDR1 SGHRS, CDR2 YFSETQ. The CDR3 covers 14 residues. CDR3 amino acids: CASSLDRSTDTQYF. CDR3 DNA: TGCGCCAGCAGCTTAGACAGGAGCACAGATACGCAGTATTTT.